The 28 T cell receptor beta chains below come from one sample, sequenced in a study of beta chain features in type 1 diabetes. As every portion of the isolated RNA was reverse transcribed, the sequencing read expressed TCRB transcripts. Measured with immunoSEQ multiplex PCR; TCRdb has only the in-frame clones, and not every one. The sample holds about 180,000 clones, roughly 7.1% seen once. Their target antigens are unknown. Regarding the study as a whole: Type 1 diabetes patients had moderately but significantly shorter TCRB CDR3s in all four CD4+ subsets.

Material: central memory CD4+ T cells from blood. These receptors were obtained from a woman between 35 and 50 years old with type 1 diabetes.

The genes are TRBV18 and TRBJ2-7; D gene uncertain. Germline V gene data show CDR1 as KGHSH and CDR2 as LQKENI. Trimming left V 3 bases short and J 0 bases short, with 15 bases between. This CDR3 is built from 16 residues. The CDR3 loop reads CASSPKKDSSSYEQYF. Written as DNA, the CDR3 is TGTGCCAGCTCACCGAAGAAAGACTCAAGCTCCTACGAGCAGTACTTC.

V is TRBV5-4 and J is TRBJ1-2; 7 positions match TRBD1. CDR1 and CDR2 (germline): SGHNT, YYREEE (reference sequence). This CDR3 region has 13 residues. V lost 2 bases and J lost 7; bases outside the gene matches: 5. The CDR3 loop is CASSLQGYGGYTF. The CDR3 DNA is TGTGCCAGCAGCTTACAGGGGTACGGTGGCTACACCTTC. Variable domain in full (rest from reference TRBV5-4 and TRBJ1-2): ETGVTQSPTHLIKTRGQQVTLRCSSQSGHNTVSWYQQALGQGPQFIFQYYREEENGRGNFPPRFSGLQFPNYSSELNVNALELDDSALYLCASSLQGYGGYTFGSGTRLTVV.

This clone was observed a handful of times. CDR3 sequence (DNA): TGCAGTGCTAGAGAGGAGGTTGAAGCTTTCTTT. Translating it yields CSAREEVEAFF. The rearrangement uses TRBV20-1 and TRBJ1-1; D ambiguous. This CDR3 contains 11 residues. The germline V and J ends were trimmed by 0 bases and 7 bases, with 6 bases remaining between them. Germline V gene lookup returns CDR1 DFQATT and CDR2 SNEGSKA (reference sequence).

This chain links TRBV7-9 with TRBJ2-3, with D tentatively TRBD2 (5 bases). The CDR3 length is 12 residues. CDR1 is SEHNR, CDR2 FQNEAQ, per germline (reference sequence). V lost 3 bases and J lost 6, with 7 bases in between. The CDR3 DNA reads TGTGCCAGCAGCTTTTGGGAGGATACGCAGTATTTT. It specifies CASSFWEDTQYF.

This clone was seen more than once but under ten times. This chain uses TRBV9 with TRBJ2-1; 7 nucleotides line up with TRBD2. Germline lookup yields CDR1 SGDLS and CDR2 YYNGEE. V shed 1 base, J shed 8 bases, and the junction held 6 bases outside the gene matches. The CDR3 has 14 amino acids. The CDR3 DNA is TGTGCCAGCAGCGTAAAGGTCCGGGGGGATGAGCAGTTCTTC. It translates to CASSVKVRGDEQFF.

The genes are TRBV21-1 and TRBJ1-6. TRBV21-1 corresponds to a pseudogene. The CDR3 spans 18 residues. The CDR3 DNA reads TGTGCCAGCAGCACCCGGCCCGGGGGAAGCTCCTATAATTCACCCCTCCACTTT. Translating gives CASSTRPGGSSYNSPLHF.

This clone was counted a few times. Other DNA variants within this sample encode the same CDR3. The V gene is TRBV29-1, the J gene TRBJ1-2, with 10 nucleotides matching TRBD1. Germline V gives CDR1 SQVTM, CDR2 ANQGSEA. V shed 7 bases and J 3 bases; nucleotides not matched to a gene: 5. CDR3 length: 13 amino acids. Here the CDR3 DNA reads TGCAGCGCCAGGACAGGGGGAGACTATGGCTACACCTTC. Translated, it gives CSARTGGDYGYTF.

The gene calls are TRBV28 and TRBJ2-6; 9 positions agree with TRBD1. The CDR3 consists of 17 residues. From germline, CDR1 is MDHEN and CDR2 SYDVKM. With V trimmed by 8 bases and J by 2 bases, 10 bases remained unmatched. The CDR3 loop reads CASSPDRGDPGANVLTF. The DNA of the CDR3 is TGTGCCAGCTCCCCGGACAGGGGAGACCCTGGGGCCAACGTCCTGACTTTC.

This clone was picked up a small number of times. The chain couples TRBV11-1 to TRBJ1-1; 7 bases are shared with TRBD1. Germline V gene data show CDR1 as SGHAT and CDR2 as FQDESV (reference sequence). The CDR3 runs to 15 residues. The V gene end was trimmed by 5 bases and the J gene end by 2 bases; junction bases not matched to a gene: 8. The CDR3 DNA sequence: TGTGCCAGCAGCATCCGAACAGGGGATAACACTGAAGCTTTCTTT. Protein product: CASSIRTGDNTEAFF.

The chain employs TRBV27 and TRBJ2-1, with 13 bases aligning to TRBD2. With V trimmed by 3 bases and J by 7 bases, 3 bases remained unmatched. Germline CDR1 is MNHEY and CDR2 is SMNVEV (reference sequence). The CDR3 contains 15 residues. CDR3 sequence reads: CASSFETSGRNEQFF. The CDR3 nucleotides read TGTGCCAGCAGTTTTGAGACTAGCGGGAGGAATGAGCAGTTCTTC.

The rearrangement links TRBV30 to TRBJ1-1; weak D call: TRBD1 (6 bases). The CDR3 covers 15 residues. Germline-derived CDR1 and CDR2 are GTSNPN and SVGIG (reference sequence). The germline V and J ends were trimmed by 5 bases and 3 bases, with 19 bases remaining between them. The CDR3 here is CAWAGARIGDTEAFF. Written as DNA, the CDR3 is TGTGCCTGGGCGGGGGCGAGGATAGGGGACACTGAAGCTTTCTTT.

CDR3 coding DNA: TGTGCCAGCTCACCACCTAGCTCAATCTACGAGCAGTACTTC. Translating gives CASSPPSSIYEQYF. The V gene is TRBV18, the J gene TRBJ2-7; D unresolved. In germline, CDR1 is KGHSH, CDR2 LQKENI. The CDR3 runs to 14 residues. The ends were cut back, 0 bases at V and 3 bases at J, with 9 bases in the middle. Variable domain in full (rest from reference TRBV18 and TRBJ2-7): NAGVMQNPRHLVRRRGQEARLRCSPMKGHSHVYWYRQLPEEGLKFMVYLQKENIIDESGMPKERFSAEFPKEGPSILRIQQVVRGDSAAYFCASSPPSSIYEQYFGPGTRLTVT.

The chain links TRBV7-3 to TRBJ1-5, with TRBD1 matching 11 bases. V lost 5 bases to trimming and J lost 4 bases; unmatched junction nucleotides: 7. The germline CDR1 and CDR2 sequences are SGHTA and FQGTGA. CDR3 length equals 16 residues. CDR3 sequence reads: CASSPRDRGTNQPQHF. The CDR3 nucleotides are TGTGCCAGCAGCCCTAGGGACAGGGGGACGAATCAGCCCCAGCATTTT.

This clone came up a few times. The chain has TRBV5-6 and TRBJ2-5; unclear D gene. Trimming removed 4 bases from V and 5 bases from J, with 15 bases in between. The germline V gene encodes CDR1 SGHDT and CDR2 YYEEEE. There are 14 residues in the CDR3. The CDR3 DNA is TGTGCCAGCAGCCTCCCCCGGGTCCAGGAGACCCAGTACTTC. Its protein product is CASSLPRVQETQYF.

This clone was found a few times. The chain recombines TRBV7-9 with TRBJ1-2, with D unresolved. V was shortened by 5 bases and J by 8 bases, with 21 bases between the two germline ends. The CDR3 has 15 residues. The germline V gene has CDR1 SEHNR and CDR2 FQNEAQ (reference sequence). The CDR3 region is CASSLTVGGGGGYTF. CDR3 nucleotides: TGTGCCAGCAGCCTGACGGTCGGCGGCGGAGGAGGCTACACCTTC.

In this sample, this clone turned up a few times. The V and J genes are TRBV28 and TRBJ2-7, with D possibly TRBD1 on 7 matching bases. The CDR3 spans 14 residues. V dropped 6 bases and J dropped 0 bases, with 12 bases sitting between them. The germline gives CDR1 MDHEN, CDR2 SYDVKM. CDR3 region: CASRRQGGSYEQYF. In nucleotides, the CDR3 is TGTGCCAGCAGACGACAGGGAGGCTCCTACGAGCAGTACTTC.

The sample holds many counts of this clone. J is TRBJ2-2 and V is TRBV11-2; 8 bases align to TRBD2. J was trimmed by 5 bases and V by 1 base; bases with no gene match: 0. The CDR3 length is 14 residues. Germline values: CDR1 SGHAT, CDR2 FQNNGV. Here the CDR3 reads CASSLAGGTGELFF. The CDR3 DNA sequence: TGTGCCAGCAGCTTAGCGGGAGGGACCGGGGAGCTGTTTTTT. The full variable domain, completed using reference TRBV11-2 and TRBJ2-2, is EAGVAQSPRYKIIEKRQSVAFWCNPISGHATLYWYQQILGQGPKLLIQFQNNGVVDDSQLPKDRFSAERLKGVDSTLKIQPAKLEDSAVYLCASSLAGGTGELFFGEGSRLTVL.

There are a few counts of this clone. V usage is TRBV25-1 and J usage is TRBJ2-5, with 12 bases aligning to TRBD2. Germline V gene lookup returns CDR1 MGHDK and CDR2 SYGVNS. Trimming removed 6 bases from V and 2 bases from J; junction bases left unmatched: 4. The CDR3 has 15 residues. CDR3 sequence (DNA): TGTGCCAGCAGCCCACTAGCGGGGGGTCAAGAGACCCAGTACTTC. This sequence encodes CASSPLAGGQETQYF.

The CDR3 sequence is CASSQAGMPNEKLFF. CDR3 DNA sequence: TGTGCCAGCAGCCAGGCCGGGATGCCCAATGAAAAACTGTTTTTT. The rearrangement joins TRBV16 to TRBJ1-4, with D uncertain. The V end was cut by 3 bases, the J end by 5 bases, with 13 bases between. This CDR3 spans 15 amino acids. The germline gives CDR1 KGHSY, CDR2 FQNENV.

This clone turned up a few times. The CDR3 loop is CASSKRPTGEKLFF. The DNA for the CDR3 is TGTGCCAGCAGCAAGCGACCTACCGGTGAAAAACTGTTTTTT. V usage is TRBV7-2 and J usage is TRBJ1-4; D is unclear. The V gene's germline CDR1 is SGHTA and CDR2 FQGNSA. V dropped 5 bases and J dropped 7 bases, with 14 bases sitting between them. The CDR3 contains 14 residues.

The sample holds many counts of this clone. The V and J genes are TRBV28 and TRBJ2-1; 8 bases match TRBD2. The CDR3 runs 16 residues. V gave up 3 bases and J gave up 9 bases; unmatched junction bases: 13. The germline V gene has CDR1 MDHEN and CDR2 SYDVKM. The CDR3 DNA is TGTGCCAGCAGTTTTTCTCCGGGACTAGTAGTAGTTGAGCAGTTCTTC. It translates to CASSFSPGLVVVEQFF.

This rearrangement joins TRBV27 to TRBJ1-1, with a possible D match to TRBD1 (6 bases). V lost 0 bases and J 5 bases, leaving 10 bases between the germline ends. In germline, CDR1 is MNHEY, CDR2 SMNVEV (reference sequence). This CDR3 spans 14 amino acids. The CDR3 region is CASSLSGGQTEAFF. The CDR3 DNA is TGTGCCAGCAGTTTATCGGGGGGGCAAACTGAAGCTTTCTTT.

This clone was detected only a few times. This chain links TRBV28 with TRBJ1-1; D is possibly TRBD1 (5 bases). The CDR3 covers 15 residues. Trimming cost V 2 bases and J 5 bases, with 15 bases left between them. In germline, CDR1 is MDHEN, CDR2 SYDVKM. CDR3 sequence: CASSLGGTHVTEAFF. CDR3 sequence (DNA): TGTGCCAGCAGTTTAGGAGGGACCCATGTGACTGAAGCTTTCTTT. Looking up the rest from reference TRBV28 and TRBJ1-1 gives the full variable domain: DVKVTQSSRYLVKRTGEKVFLECVQDMDHENMFWYRQDPGLGLRLIYFSYDVKMKEKGDIPEGYSVSREKKERFSLILESASTNQTSMYLCASSLGGTHVTEAFFGQGTRLTVV.

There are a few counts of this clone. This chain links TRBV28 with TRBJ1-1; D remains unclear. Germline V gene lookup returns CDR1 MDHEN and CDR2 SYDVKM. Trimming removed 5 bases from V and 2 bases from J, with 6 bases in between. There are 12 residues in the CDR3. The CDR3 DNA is TGTGCCAGCAGTATGGCCAACACTGAAGCTTTCTTT. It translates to CASSMANTEAFF.

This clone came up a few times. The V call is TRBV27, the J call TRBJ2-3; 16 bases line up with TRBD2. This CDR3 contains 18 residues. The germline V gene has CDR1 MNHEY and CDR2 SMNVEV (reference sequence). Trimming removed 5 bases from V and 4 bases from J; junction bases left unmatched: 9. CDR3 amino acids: CASSLFPGTSGGADTQYF. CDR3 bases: TGTGCCAGCAGTCTCTTTCCCGGGACTAGCGGGGGGGCAGATACGCAGTATTTT.

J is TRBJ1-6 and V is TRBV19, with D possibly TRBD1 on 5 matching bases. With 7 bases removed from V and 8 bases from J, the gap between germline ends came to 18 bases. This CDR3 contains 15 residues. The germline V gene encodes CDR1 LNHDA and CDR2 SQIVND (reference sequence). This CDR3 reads CASKGLGVGYSPLHF. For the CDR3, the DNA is TGTGCCAGTAAGGGGTTGGGTGTGGGCTATTCACCCCTCCACTTT. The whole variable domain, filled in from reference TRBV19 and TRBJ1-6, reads DGGITQSPKYLFRKEGQNVTLSCEQNLNHDAMYWYRQDPGQGLRLIYYSQIVNDFQKGDIAEGYSVSREKKESFPLTVTSAQKNPTAFYLCASKGLGVGYSPLHFGNGTRLTVT.

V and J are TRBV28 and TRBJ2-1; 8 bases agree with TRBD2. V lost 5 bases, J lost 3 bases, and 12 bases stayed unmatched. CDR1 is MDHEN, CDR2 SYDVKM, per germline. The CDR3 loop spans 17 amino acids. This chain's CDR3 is CASSTRQARGDYNEQFF. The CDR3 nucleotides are TGTGCCAGCAGTACCCGCCAGGCGCGGGGGGACTACAATGAGCAGTTCTTC.

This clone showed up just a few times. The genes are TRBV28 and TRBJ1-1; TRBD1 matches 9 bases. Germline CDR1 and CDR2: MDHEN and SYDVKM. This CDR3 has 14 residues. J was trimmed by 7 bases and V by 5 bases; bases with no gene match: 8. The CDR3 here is CASSPGDREGEAFF. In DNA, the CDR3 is TGTGCCAGCAGTCCTGGGGACAGGGAAGGTGAAGCTTTCTTT.